The rows below give T cell receptor beta chains drawn from one sample of a study of shared clonotypes between healthy human individuals. Sequencing was performed with immunoSEQ multiplex PCR; in TCRdb, only in-frame clones are kept and a portion is missing. The sample consists of about 1,800,000 clones, roughly 94% of them appearing once. Input material: naive CD8+ T cells sorted from blood. These receptors were taken from a man aged 18 to 35 in good health. Each CDR3 is given with its conserved first and last residue. Each record gives: D gene, V gene, J gene, clone size, CDR3 protein, CDR3 DNA. D genes are given only for firm matches. A row's size may be missing; if present it is once, few, many or a size class.

>NA|TRBV5-1|TRBJ2-5|NA
CASSLTGDTYLKTQYF
TGCGCCAGCAGCTTGACCGGGGACACCTACCTCAAGACCCAGTACTTC
>NA|TRBV27|TRBJ1-6|NA
CASSLSGARSPLHF
TGTGCCAGCAGTTTATCAGGGGCTCGTTCACCCCTCCACTTT
>NA|TRBV27|TRBJ2-7|NA
CASSFRGPTYEQYF
TGTGCCAGCAGTTTTCGGGGGCCAACATACGAGCAGTACTTC
>TRBD2|TRBV9|TRBJ2-3|NA
CASSAGRAGLVDTQYF
TGTGCCAGCAGCGCGGGGAGGGCGGGGTTAGTAGATACGCAGTATTTT
>TRBD1|TRBV6-4|TRBJ2-5|NA
CASSFRGQGDQETQYF
TGTGCCAGCAGTTTCAGGGGACAGGGAGACCAAGAGACCCAGTACTTC
>TRBD1|TRBV29-1|TRBJ2-2|NA
CSGQGGDTGELFF
TGCAGCGGACAGGGGGGCGACACCGGGGAGCTGTTTTTT
>NA|TRBV7-8|TRBJ2-1|NA
CAFHNEQFF
TGTGCCTTTCACAATGAGCAGTTCTTC
>NA|TRBV5-6|TRBJ2-2|few
CASSLMDTGELFF
TGTGCCAGCAGCTTGATGGACACCGGGGAGCTGTTTTTT
>NA|TRBV29-1|TRBJ1-1|NA
CSVGDRSF
TGCAGCGTGGGTGACCGATCCTTT
>NA|TRBV29-1|TRBJ2-3|once
CSVFWLDSTDTQYF
TGCAGCGTTTTTTGGCTAGATAGCACAGATACGCAGTATTTT
>NA|TRBV4-2|TRBJ1-1|NA
CASSQDRGTEAFF
TGTGCCAGCAGCCAAGATAGGGGGACTGAAGCTTTCTTT
>TRBD1|TRBV27|TRBJ2-2|once
CASRLPPGQGSNTGELFF
TGTGCCAGCAGGCTACCGCCGGGACAGGGCTCCAACACCGGGGAGCTGTTTTTT
>NA|TRBV7-9|TRBJ1-2|NA
CASSPTTRDGYTF
TGTGCCAGCAGCCCGACAACCCGCGATGGCTACACCTTC
>TRBD2|TRBV27|TRBJ2-5|NA
CASSLFSGGSKSYQETQYF
TGTGCCAGCAGTTTATTTAGCGGGGGGTCTAAGTCGTACCAAGAGACCCAGTACTTC
>TRBD2|TRBV7-2|TRBJ2-7|once
CASSLEALGLAGDEQYF
TGTGCCAGCAGCTTAGAGGCCCTAGGACTAGCGGGAGACGAGCAGTACTTC
>TRBD2|TRBV5-4|TRBJ2-7|NA
CASSSAGVGYEQYF
TGTGCCAGCAGCTCTGCGGGAGTCGGCTACGAGCAGTACTTC
>TRBD1|TRBV6-6|TRBJ2-6|NA
CASRTGGSGANVLTF
TGTGCCAGCAGGACAGGGGGCTCTGGGGCCAACGTCCTGACTTTC
>NA|TRBV25-1|TRBJ1-5|NA
CASSKGDWDQPQHF
TGTGCCAGCAGCAAGGGGGACTGGGATCAGCCCCAGCATTTT
>TRBD2|TRBV7-2|TRBJ2-5|NA
CASSFWTSSQETQYF
TGTGCCAGCAGCTTCTGGACTAGCAGCCAAGAGACCCAGTACTTC
>TRBD2|TRBV4-3|TRBJ2-7|NA
CASSQDWEREGPYEQYF
TGCGCCAGCAGCCAAGATTGGGAGCGGGAAGGCCCATACGAGCAGTACTTC
>NA|TRBV28|TRBJ1-1|NA
CASSLGQIEAFF
TGTGCCAGCAGTTTGGGGCAGATTGAAGCTTTCTTT
>NA|TRBV7-9|TRBJ2-3|NA
CASSFAGGGTDTQYF
TGTGCCAGCAGCTTTGCTGGGGGAGGAACAGATACGCAGTATTTT
>NA|TRBV13|TRBJ2-5|NA
CASSPLLGSSSQETQYF
TGTGCCAGCAGCCCGCTTTTGGGGTCTTCCTCCCAAGAGACCCAGTACTTC
>NA|TRBV12-5|TRBJ1-1|once
CASGLVQGQGRTEAFF
TGTGCTAGTGGTTTGGTACAGGGTCAGGGAAGAACTGAAGCTTTCTTT
>NA|TRBV7-9|TRBJ1-4|NA
CASGGPSAVLGRDDEKLFF
TGTGCCAGCGGGGGACCTAGCGCGGTTCTTGGGCGGGATGATGAAAAACTGTTTTTT
>NA|TRBV9|TRBJ2-3|NA
CASSVGLFTDTQYF
TGTGCCAGCAGCGTAGGGCTATTTACAGATACGCAGTATTTT
>NA|TRBV2|TRBJ2-7|NA
CASRGAVYEQYF
TGTGCCAGCCGGGGGGCGGTCTACGAGCAGTACTTC
>TRBD1|TRBV7-2|TRBJ2-7|NA
CASSSLREGQKYEQYF
TGTGCCAGCAGCTCCCTTCGAGAGGGACAGAAATACGAGCAGTACTTC